Below, one T cell receptor beta chain is given with its context. The data are from a study of blood T cell repertoires in COVID-19. Study details: The samples span acute and convalescent COVID-19 from the United States, Italy and Spain.

Trimming pared 2 bases from V and 4 bases from J, leaving 20 bases between. Germline CDR1 reads GTSNPN; CDR2 reads SVGIG (reference sequence). CDR3 length equals 16 residues. Sequencing used immunoSEQ multiplex PCR; TCRdb keeps in-frame clones, though not all of them. The repertoire holds about 330,000 clones, with over 75% as singletons. The chain is built from TRBV30 and TRBJ1-1; the D is unclear. Specimen: peripheral blood. The source is a woman aged 45-65 years with active or convalescent COVID-19. The CDR3 sequence: CAWSPLPSGTVTEAFF. The CDR3 nucleotides read TGTGCCTGGAGTCCCCTACCCTCAGGTACTGTCACTGAAGCTTTCTTT.